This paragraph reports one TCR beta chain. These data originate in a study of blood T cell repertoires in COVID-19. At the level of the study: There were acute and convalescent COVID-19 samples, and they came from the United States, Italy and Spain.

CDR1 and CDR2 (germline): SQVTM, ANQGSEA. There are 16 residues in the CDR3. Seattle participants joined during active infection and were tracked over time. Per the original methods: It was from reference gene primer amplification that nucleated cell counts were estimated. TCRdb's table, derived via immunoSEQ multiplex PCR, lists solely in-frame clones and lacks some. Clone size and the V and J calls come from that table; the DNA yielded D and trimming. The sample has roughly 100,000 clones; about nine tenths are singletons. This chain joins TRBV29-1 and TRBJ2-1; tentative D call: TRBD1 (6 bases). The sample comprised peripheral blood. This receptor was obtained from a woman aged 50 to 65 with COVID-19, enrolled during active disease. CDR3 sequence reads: CSESFRGSGSYNEQFF. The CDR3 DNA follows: TGCAGTGAGTCATTCAGGGGAAGCGGCTCCTACAATGAGCAGTTCTTC.